A single sample gave rise to the 28 T cell receptor beta chains below, sequenced in a study of identical twins. TCRdb reprocessed the 5' RACE reads with MiXCR, giving one entry per CDR3 protein. The table lists about 520,000 distinct CDR3 sequences, 20% to 25% of them singletons. Another study also made use of these data, one on T cells expressing NK-cell markers.

The sample comprised CD4+ T cells sorted from blood. Source of these receptors: a woman aged 18-29 years in good health.

V and J are TRBV19 and TRBJ2-5; D is uncertain. Looked up from germline, CDR1 is LNHDA and CDR2 is SQIVND (reference sequence). V dropped 3 bases and J dropped 1 base, with 12 bases sitting between them. This CDR3 has 15 residues. The CDR3 loop reads CASSMRIWPQETQYF. The DNA of the CDR3 is TGTGCCAGTAGTATGAGGATTTGGCCCCAAGAGACCCAGTACTTC.

The chain has TRBV20-1 and TRBJ2-1; TRBD2 matches at 10 bases. V trimming: 5 bases; J trimming: 3 bases; junction bases outside the gene matches: 7. Germline lookup yields CDR1 DFQATT and CDR2 SNEGSKA (reference sequence). This CDR3 contains 15 residues. The CDR3 nucleotides read TGCAGTGCTTCGAACCTAGCGGGGGTCTACAATGAGCAGTTCTTC. It codes for CSASNLAGVYNEQFF.

The chain joins TRBV20-1 to TRBJ2-1; tentatively, D is TRBD2 (6 bases). Per germline, CDR1 DFQATT and CDR2 SNEGSKA (reference sequence). The V and J ends lost 1 base and 0 bases respectively, with 10 bases between them. The length of the CDR3 is 15 residues. The CDR3, as DNA: TGCAGTGCTAGAGCGGGAGATCGCTCCTACAATGAGCAGTTCTTC. Residues: CSARAGDRSYNEQFF.

The chain is built from TRBV3-1 and TRBJ1-6; 9 positions agree with TRBD1. Germline V gene data show CDR1 as LGHDT and CDR2 as YNNKEL (reference sequence). CDR3 length equals 15 residues. V lost 5 bases to trimming and J lost 5 bases; unmatched junction nucleotides: 4. This chain's CDR3 is CASSTWTGDNSPLHF. Written as DNA, the CDR3 is TGTGCCAGCAGCACGTGGACAGGGGATAATTCACCCCTCCACTTT.

This clonotype was counted ten times or more. The V call is TRBV12-3 or TRBV12-4, the J call TRBJ2-3; D unclear. The V gene lost 6 bases and the J gene lost 5 bases, with 18 bases spanning the gap. This CDR3 is 15 amino acids long. CDR3 loop: CASSPGYSKQDTQYF. The CDR3, as DNA: TGTGCCAGCAGCCCCGGGTATAGCAAACAAGATACGCAGTATTTT.

The chain links TRBV20-1 to TRBJ2-2, with D possibly TRBD1 on 5 matching bases. The CDR3 extends over 15 amino acids. Trimming took off 1 base at V and 1 base at J, with 10 bases between the two ends. Germline lookup yields CDR1 DFQATT and CDR2 SNEGSKA (reference sequence). CDR3 in DNA: TGCAGTGCTAGAGCTAGGGGTCGGAACACCGGGGAGCTGTTTTTT. Encoded protein: CSARARGRNTGELFF.

The genes are TRBV20-1 and TRBJ1-2, with 7 bases aligning to TRBD1. Unmatched junction bases numbered 7, after V lost 6 bases and J lost 3 bases. Germline CDR1 DFQATT, CDR2 SNEGSKA (reference sequence). The CDR3 contains 13 residues. The CDR3 spells CSAQVGTDYGYTF. Written as DNA, the CDR3 is TGCAGTGCCCAAGTTGGGACAGACTATGGCTACACCTTC.

CDR3 DNA sequence: TGTGCCAGCAAAGGATCTAGTGGAACTGGAAACATTCAGTACTTC. Translation gives CASKGSSGTGNIQYF. The chain joins TRBV12-3 or TRBV12-4 to TRBJ2-4; D gene ambiguous. Trimming cost V 7 bases and J 6 bases, with 19 bases left between them. The CDR3 covers 15 residues.

The CDR3 is CASSLQERRMNTEAFF. Written as DNA, the CDR3 is TGCGCCAGCAGCCTCCAGGAGCGTCGAATGAACACTGAAGCTTTCTTT. The chain carries TRBV5-1 and TRBJ1-1; D remains ambiguous. The V end was cut by 4 bases, the J end by 0 bases, with 16 bases between. Per the germline V gene, CDR1 is SGHRS and CDR2 is YFSETQ. The CDR3 spans 16 residues.

The chain links TRBV5-1 to TRBJ2-3, with a tentative D call TRBD1 (6 bases). V shed 3 bases and J shed 4 bases, with 15 bases lying between them. Germline V gene lookup returns CDR1 SGHRS and CDR2 YFSETQ. This CDR3 is built from 15 residues. In nucleotides, the CDR3 is TGCGCCAGCAGCTCCCAAGGGGGACAAGCAGATACGCAGTATTTT. Translation gives CASSSQGGQADTQYF.

The chain combines TRBV12-5 with TRBJ1-1; no clear D gene. CDR3 length equals 11 residues. Germline loops: CDR1 LGHNT, CDR2 FRNRAP. V lost 3 bases to trimming and J lost 5 bases, with 4 bases between them. This CDR3 is CASGLWTEAFF. CDR3 bases: TGTGCTAGTGGTTTATGGACTGAAGCTTTCTTT.

This clonotype was seen a handful of times. V and J are TRBV12-3 or TRBV12-4 and TRBJ1-2, with D uncertain. There are 11 residues in the CDR3. The ends were cut back, 3 bases at V and 7 bases at J, with 6 bases in the middle. In nucleotides, the CDR3 is TGTGCCAGCAGTTTTCGCTTTGGCTACACCTTC. This translates into CASSFRFGYTF.

The chain couples TRBV29-1 to TRBJ2-3; maybe TRBD2 (6 bases). Germline V lookup: CDR1 SQVTM, CDR2 ANQGSEA. The CDR3 has 16 amino acids. Between the trimmed V and J ends, which lost 0 bases and 2 bases, there was a span of 15 bases. The chain's CDR3 is CSVEDRRGTITDTQYF. CDR3 nucleotides: TGCAGCGTTGAAGATCGACGGGGGACCATCACAGATACGCAGTATTTT.

The table lists this clonotype with a few counts. The CDR3 DNA follows: TGTGCCTGGAGTTGGACAGGGTATGGCTACACCTTC. Translating gives CAWSWTGYGYTF. The chain is built from TRBV30 and TRBJ1-2; 8 bases are a match to TRBD1. This CDR3 spans 12 amino acids. Trimming removed 2 bases from V and 5 bases from J; junction bases left unmatched: 1. Germline-derived CDR1 and CDR2 are GTSNPN and SVGIG (reference sequence).

The rearrangement joins TRBV12-3 or TRBV12-4 to TRBJ2-3, with 7 bases identical to TRBD2. The CDR3 length is 16 residues. The trim removed 6 bases at V and 3 bases at J, leaving 12 bases unmatched. In DNA, the CDR3 is TGTGCCAGCAGGCCACCGCCTGGCGGGGGTACAGATACGCAGTATTTT. Translated: CASRPPPGGGTDTQYF.

This chain joins TRBV18 and TRBJ2-7; TRBD1 might be the D (5 bases). CDR1 KGHSH and CDR2 LQKENI come from the germline V gene. CDR3 length: 12 residues. V lost 4 bases and J 5 bases, leaving 9 bases between the germline ends. The CDR3 DNA follows: TGTGCCAGCTCACACACCAGGGACGAGCAGTACTTC. Its protein product is CASSHTRDEQYF. The full variable domain, completed using reference TRBV18 and TRBJ2-7, is NAGVMQNPRHLVRRRGQEARLRCSPMKGHSHVYWYRQLPEEGLKFMVYLQKENIIDESGMPKERFSAEFPKEGPSILRIQQVVRGDSAAYFCASSHTRDEQYFGPGTRLTVT.

This clonotype turned up a few times. The genes are TRBV21-1 and TRBJ2-4; whether TRBD1, the table's D call, matches the DNA was not checked. TRBV21-1 is described as a pseudogene. The CDR3 extends over 14 amino acids. The CDR3 loop reads CASSKEQGQNIQYF. CDR3 in DNA: TGTGCCAGCAGCAAAGAACAGGGCCAAAACATTCAGTACTTC.

In this sample, this clonotype turned up a few times. This chain joins TRBV20-1 and TRBJ2-1, with 8 bases that match TRBD2. The CDR3 is 11 amino acids. After removal of 4 bases from V and 13 bases from J, the junction contained 6 bases not matched to a gene. Germline V gene sequence: CDR1 DFQATT, CDR2 SNEGSKA (reference sequence). CDR3 nucleotide sequence: TGCAGTGCTATGGCGGGAGGAGACCAGTTCTTC. This translates into CSAMAGGDQFF.

J is TRBJ2-1 and V is TRBV18, with D possibly being TRBD2 (5 bases). V was trimmed by 0 bases and J by 6 bases, leaving 9 bases between them. Per the germline V gene, CDR1 is KGHSH and CDR2 is LQKENI. The CDR3 is 14 residues long. CDR3: CASSPPPGTNEQFF. DNA for the CDR3: TGTGCCAGCTCACCACCCCCGGGAACCAATGAGCAGTTCTTC.

The chain combines TRBV18 with TRBJ2-7; D possibly matches TRBD1 or TRBD2 (5 bases each). The CDR3 spans 16 residues. V lost 1 base, J lost 3 bases, and 16 bases lay in between. The germline V gene has CDR1 KGHSH and CDR2 LQKENI. The CDR3 DNA sequence: TGTGCCAGCTCACCACAGGTGATAGGGACGAGCTACGAGCAGTACTTC. This gives the protein CASSPQVIGTSYEQYF.

V and J are TRBV7-6 and TRBJ2-7; D unclear. Trimming left V 3 bases short and J 1 base short, with 13 bases between. The CDR3 length is 15 residues. Germline CDR1 SGHVS, CDR2 FNYEAQ. The CDR3 DNA sequence: TGTGCCAGCAGCTTCGGACCTGGGATATCCTACGAGCAGTACTTC. This encodes CASSFGPGISYEQYF.

The rearrangement uses TRBV15 and TRBJ1-2; D gene uncertain. CDR1 is LNHNV, CDR2 YYDKDF, per germline (reference sequence). V dropped 6 bases and J dropped 4 bases, with 18 bases sitting between them. This CDR3 comprises 15 residues. CDR3 coding DNA: TGTGCCACCAGTATTCCCCGGGAGCGGTCCTATGGCTACACCTTC. As protein: CATSIPRERSYGYTF.

This chain links TRBV9 with TRBJ2-2; no clear D. Germline lookup yields CDR1 SGDLS and CDR2 YYNGEE. This CDR3 has 12 residues. V lost 0 bases and J 7 bases, leaving 4 bases between the germline ends. As DNA, the CDR3 is TGTGCCAGCAGCGTAGCGATCGGGGAGCTGTTTTTT. It specifies CASSVAIGELFF.

The chain links TRBV24-1 to TRBJ2-3; 7 bases are a match to TRBD2. Germline CDR1 and CDR2: KGHDR and SFDVKD. This CDR3 has 14 residues. J gave up 7 bases and V 3 bases, and 6 bases lay outside the gene matches. Written as DNA, the CDR3 is TGTGCCACCAGTGATACGTCGGGGGGATATACGCAGTATTTT. Its protein is CATSDTSGGYTQYF.

This clonotype was detected ten times or more. The chain has TRBV12-3 or TRBV12-4 and TRBJ2-1; tentative D call: TRBD2 (6 bases). The ends were cut back, 5 bases at V and 0 bases at J, with 14 bases in the middle. The CDR3 has 16 residues. Here the CDR3 reads CASSPPRGSSYNEQFF. CDR3 nucleotide sequence: TGTGCCAGCAGTCCACCCCGGGGGAGCTCCTACAATGAGCAGTTCTTC.

The chain combines TRBV20-1 with TRBJ2-6, with 9 nucleotides matching TRBD1. Germline CDR1 reads DFQATT; CDR2 reads SNEGSKA (reference sequence). The CDR3 extends over 15 amino acids. The V segment lost 6 bases and the J segment 2 bases; nucleotides outside the gene matches: 5. The CDR3 DNA reads TGCAGTGCCCGGGACAGGGCGACTGGGGCCAACGTCCTGACTTTC. Encoded protein: CSARDRATGANVLTF.

This clonotype was observed a few times. The genes are TRBV29-1 and TRBJ2-7, with 9 bases identical to TRBD1. V was clipped by 7 bases and J by 4 bases; unmatched bases: 11. This CDR3 region has 14 residues. Germline-derived CDR1 and CDR2 are SQVTM and ANQGSEA. The CDR3: CSGTPGTGLYEQYF. The CDR3 bases are TGCAGCGGGACCCCCGGGACAGGGTTATACGAGCAGTACTTC.

This rearrangement joins TRBV11-3 to TRBJ1-3; perhaps TRBD1 as D (5 bases). The CDR3 totals 15 residues. V was clipped by 1 base and J by 8 bases, with 15 bases between them. The V gene's germline CDR1 is SGHNT and CDR2 YENEEA. The CDR3 region is CASSLVSGFVDTIYF. CDR3 DNA sequence: TGTGCCAGCAGCTTAGTTTCAGGGTTCGTTGACACCATATATTTT.